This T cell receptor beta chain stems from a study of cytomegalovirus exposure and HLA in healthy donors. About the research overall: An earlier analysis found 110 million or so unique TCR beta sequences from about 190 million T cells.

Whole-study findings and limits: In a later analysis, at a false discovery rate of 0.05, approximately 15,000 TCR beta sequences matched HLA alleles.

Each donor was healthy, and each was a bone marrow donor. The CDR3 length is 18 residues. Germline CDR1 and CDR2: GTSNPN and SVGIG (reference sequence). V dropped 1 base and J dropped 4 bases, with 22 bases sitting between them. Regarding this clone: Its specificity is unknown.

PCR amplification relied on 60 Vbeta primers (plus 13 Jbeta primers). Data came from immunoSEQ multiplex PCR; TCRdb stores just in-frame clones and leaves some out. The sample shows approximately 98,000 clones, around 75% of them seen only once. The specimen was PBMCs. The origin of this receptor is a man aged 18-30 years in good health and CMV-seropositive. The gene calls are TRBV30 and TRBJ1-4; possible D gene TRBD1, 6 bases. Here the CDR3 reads CAWSETKTSGTNNEKLFF. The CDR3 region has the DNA TGTGCCTGGAGTGAAACCAAGACGTCCGGGACAAATAATGAAAAACTGTTTTTT.